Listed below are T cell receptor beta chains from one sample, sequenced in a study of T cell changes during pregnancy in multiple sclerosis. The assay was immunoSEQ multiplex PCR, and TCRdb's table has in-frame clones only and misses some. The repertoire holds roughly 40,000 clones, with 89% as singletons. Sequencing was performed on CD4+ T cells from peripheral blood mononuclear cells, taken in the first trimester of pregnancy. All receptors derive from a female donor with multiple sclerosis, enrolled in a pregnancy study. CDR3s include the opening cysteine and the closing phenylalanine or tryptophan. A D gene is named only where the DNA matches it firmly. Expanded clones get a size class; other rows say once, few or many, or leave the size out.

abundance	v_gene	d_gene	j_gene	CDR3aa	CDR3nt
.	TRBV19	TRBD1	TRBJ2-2	CASSIDRGRTGELFF	TGTGCCAGTAGTATAGACAGGGGGCGGACCGGGGAGCTGTTTTTT
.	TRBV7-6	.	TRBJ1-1	CASRRTETNTEAFF	TGTGCCAGCAGGAGGACAGAGACGAACACTGAAGCTTTCTTT
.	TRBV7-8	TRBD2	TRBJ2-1	CASSSSGALTYNEQFF	TGTGCCAGCAGCTCGAGCGGGGCTTTAACCTACAATGAGCAGTTCTTC
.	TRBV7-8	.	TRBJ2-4	CASSHYGTLAKNIQYF	TGTGCCAGCAGCCACTATGGGACTTTAGCCAAAAACATTCAGTACTTC
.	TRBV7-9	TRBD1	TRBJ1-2	CASSSGQGGNGYTF	TGTGCCAGCAGCTCCGGACAGGGGGGTAATGGCTACACCTTC
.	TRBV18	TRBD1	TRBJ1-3	CASSPLGQSSGNTIYF	TGTGCCAGCTCACCTCTGGGACAGAGCTCTGGAAACACCATATATTTT
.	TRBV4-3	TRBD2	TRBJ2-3	CASSSQVSSGGTDTQYF	TGCGCCAGCAGCTCTCAAGTATCGAGCGGGGGCACAGATACGCAGTATTTT
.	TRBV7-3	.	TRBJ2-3	CASSLNQEGGTQYF	TGTGCCAGCAGCTTAAATCAAGAGGGCGGTACGCAGTATTTT
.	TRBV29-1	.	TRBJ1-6	CSVAEQGSASPLHF	TGCAGCGTTGCAGAACAGGGTTCGGCGTCACCCCTCCACTTT
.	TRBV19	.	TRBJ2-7	CASRATGQGAGEQYF	TGTGCCAGTAGGGCGACTGGGCAGGGCGCAGGCGAGCAGTACTTC
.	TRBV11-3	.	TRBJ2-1	CASSLSGQYNEQFF	TGTGCCAGCAGCTTAAGTGGACAGTACAATGAGCAGTTCTTC
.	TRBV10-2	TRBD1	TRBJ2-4	CASSESGGLAKNIQYF	TGCGCCAGCAGTGAGTCAGGGGGCCTAGCCAAAAACATTCAGTACTTC
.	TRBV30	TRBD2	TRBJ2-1	CAWRIGTSGSFNEQFF	TGTGCCTGGAGGATTGGGACTAGCGGGAGTTTCAATGAGCAGTTCTTC
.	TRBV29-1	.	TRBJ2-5	CSVEKTAKTQYF	TGCAGCGTTGAAAAAACAGCAAAGACCCAGTACTTC
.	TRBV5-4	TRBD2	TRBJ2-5	CASSYDVLREPRTQYF	TGTGCCAGCAGCTATGACGTCCTGCGGGAGCCGAGGACCCAGTACTTC
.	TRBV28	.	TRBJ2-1	CASRRRLRDYNEQFF	TGTGCCAGCAGAAGAAGACTACGAGACTACAATGAGCAGTTCTTC
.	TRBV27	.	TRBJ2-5	CASTPPGVLEETQYF	TGTGCCAGCACACCCCCGGGGGTTTTGGAAGAGACCCAGTACTTC
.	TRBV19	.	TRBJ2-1	CASSIAGVSYNEQFF	TGTGCCAGTAGTATAGCAGGGGTCTCCTACAATGAGCAGTTCTTC
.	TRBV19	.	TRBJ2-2	CASSPTYTGELFF	TGTGCCAGTAGTCCCACATACACCGGGGAGCTGTTTTTT
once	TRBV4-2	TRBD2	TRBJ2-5	CASSRRTSGEETQYF	TGTGCCAGCAGCCGACGGACTAGCGGGGAAGAGACCCAGTACTTC
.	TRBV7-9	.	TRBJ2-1	CASSFKGPSFYNEQFF	TGTGCCAGCAGCTTTAAGGGGCCCTCCTTTTACAATGAGCAGTTCTTC
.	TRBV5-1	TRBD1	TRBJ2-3	CASSPRDRDTDTQYF	TGCGCCAGCAGCCCAAGGGACAGGGACACAGATACGCAGTATTTT
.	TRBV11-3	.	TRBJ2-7	CASSLGGLGSYEQYF	TGTGCCAGCAGCTTAGGCGGACTGGGCTCCTACGAGCAGTACTTC
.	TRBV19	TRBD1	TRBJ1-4	CASSIGTATNEKLFF	TGTGCCAGTAGTATCGGGACAGCTACGAATGAAAAACTGTTTTTT
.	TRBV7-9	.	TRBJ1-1	CASSSGSRGNTEAFF	TGTGCCAGCAGCTCGGGGTCCCGCGGGAACACTGAAGCTTTCTTT
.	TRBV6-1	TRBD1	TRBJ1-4	CASSTRDRGWEKLFF	TGTGCCAGCAGTACAAGGGACAGGGGGTGGGAAAAACTGTTTTTT
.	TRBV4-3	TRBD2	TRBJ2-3	CASSQDPGLAVATQYF	TGCGCCAGCAGCCAAGACCCAGGACTAGCAGTAGCTACGCAGTATTTT
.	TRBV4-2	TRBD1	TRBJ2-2	CASSQTRQGQNTGELFF	TGTGCCAGCAGCCAGACACGACAGGGGCAGAACACCGGGGAGCTGTTTTTT
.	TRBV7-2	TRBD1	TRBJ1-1	CASSQPDRANTEAFF	TGTGCCAGCAGCCAACCGGACAGGGCCAACACTGAAGCTTTCTTT
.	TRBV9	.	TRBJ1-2	CASRKETGYGYTF	TGTGCCAGCAGGAAGGAAACAGGGTATGGCTACACCTTC
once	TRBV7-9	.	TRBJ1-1	CASSLVGGGIAFF	TGTGCCAGCAGCTTAGTGGGGGGAGGGATCGCTTTCTTT
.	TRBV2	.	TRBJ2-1	CASTRDSRLNEQFF	TGTGCCAGCACCCGGGACTCCCGCCTCAATGAGCAGTTCTTC
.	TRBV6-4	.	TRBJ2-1	CASSVETGNEQFF	TGTGCCAGCAGTGTCGAGACAGGTAATGAGCAGTTCTTC
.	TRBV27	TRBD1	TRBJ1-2	CASSPWGQNYGYTF	TGTGCCAGCAGTCCCTGGGGACAGAACTATGGCTACACCTTC
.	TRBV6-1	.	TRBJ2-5	CASSDSGQETQYF	TGTGCCAGCAGTGACTCAGGGCAAGAGACCCAGTACTTC
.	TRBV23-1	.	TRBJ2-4	CASSPQARLAKNIQYF	TGCGCCAGCAGTCCCCAGGCCAGGTTAGCCAAAAACATTCAGTACTTC
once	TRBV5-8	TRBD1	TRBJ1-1	CASSHRTGGDTEAFF	TGTGCCAGCAGCCACCGGACAGGAGGGGACACTGAAGCTTTCTTT
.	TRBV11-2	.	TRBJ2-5	CASSQILETQYF	TGTGCCAGCAGCCAAATTTTGGAGACCCAGTACTTC
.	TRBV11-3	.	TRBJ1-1	CASSQTGLGTEAFF	TGTGCCAGCAGCCAGACGGGACTTGGGACTGAAGCTTTCTTT
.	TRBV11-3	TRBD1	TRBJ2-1	CASSSGTGGLDEQFF	TGTGCCAGCAGCTCCGGGACAGGGGGTCTCGATGAGCAGTTCTTC
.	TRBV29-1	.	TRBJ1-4	CSARGMGAATNEKLFF	TGCAGCGCCCGCGGAATGGGGGCTGCAACTAATGAAAAACTGTTTTTT
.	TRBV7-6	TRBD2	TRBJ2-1	CASSRGLAGDWPYNEQFF	TGTGCCAGCAGCCGGGGACTAGCGGGAGATTGGCCCTACAATGAGCAGTTCTTC
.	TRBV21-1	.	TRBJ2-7	CASSRRDSHSYEQYF	TGTGCCAGCAGCCGTAGGGACTCACACTCCTACGAGCAGTACTTC
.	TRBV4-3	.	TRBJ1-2	CASSQDYSQGNYGYTF	TGCGCCAGCAGCCAAGATTACTCACAGGGTAACTATGGCTACACCTTC
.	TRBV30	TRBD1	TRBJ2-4	CAWTPDRGRVAKNIQYF	TGTGCCTGGACCCCCGACAGGGGTAGGGTAGCCAAAAACATTCAGTACTTC
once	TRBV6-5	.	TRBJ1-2	CASSYSIRNYGYTF	TGTGCCAGCAGTTACAGTATCAGGAACTATGGCTACACCTTC